This TCR beta chain came from a study of regulatory T cells in long-lasting Graves disease. Study-level findings and limits: Persistent disease samples used TRBV28, TRBJ1-2 and TRBJ2-5 preferentially.

With respect to this clonotype: As yet, its antigen is unknown.

Germline values: CDR1 SEHNR, CDR2 FQNEAQ (reference sequence). This CDR3 is 13 amino acids long. J was trimmed by 16 bases and V by 1 base; bases with no gene match: 7. In building TCR beta libraries, iRepertoire HTBI primers were used together with Arm-PCR of CDR3 regions. TCRdb re-analysed the multiplex PCR reads in MiXCR, keeping a single row per CDR3 protein. The sample shows more than 450,000 distinct CDR3 sequences, about 17% of them seen only once. Time point indicated: newly diagnosed GD, antithyroid drugs for less than 3 months. RNA extracted from PBMCs served as the sequencing template. The same sample was also used in a study of T cells in Graves' hyperthyroidism and ophthalmopathy.

The starting material was peripheral blood mononuclear cells (PBMCs), obtained at new diagnosis, from a patient treated with antithyroid drugs. The clonotype originates from a middle-aged man with Graves disease. The chain links TRBV7-9 to TRBJ2-1; 10 bases line up with TRBD1. The DNA for the CDR3 is TGTGCCAGCAGCTTAGGGGACAGGGGTTTAGGATTCTTC. This encodes CASSLGDRGLGFF.